This T cell receptor beta chain was observed in a study of vaccination effects on CD4 cells after COVID-19. About this clone: Antigen unknown.

Libraries were prepared by immunoSEQ multiplex PCR; TCRdb keeps only in-frame clonotypes and omits some of them. This table has around 49,000 clones, approximately 70% appearing once. Using viral peptide pools, the ViraFEST assay grew out antigen-specific CD4+ T cells prior to sequencing. Upon completion of 10 to 11 days in culture, CD4+ T cells were isolated. From March to December 2020, the person had a SARS-CoV-2 infection that was confirmed by PCR. The CDR3 has 14 amino acids. Germline values: CDR1 KGHSH, CDR2 LQKENI. V lost 1 base to trimming and J lost 7 bases, with 8 bases between them. This specimen consisted of CD4+ T cells from PBMCs cultured with a peptide pool, obtained before COVID-19 vaccination. The TCR comes from a human donor who had a prior SARS-CoV-2 infection. This chain uses TRBV18 with TRBJ1-6, with unresolved D. CDR3 sequence (DNA): TGTGCCAGCTCACCACTCCAGGAGAATTCACCCCTCCACTTT. Translating it yields CASSPLQENSPLHF.